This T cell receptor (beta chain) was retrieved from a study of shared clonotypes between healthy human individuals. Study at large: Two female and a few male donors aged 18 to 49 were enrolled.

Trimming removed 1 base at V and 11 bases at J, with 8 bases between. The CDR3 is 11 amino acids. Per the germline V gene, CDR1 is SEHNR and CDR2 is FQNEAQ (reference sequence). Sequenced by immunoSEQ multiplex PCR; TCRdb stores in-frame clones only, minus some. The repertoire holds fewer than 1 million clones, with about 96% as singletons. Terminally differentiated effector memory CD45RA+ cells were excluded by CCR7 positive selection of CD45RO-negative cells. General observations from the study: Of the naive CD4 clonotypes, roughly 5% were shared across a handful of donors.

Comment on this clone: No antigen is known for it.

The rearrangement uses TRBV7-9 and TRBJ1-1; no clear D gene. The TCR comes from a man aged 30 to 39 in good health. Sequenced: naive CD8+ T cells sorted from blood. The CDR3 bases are TGTGCCAGCAGCTTAGGCCCGGATGCTTTCTTT. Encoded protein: CASSLGPDAFF.